The entry below describes one T cell receptor (beta chain). The entry originates in a study of cytomegalovirus exposure and HLA in healthy donors. Study-wide context: A later analysis reported the approximately 120 validation repertoires used the same platform as the 666 first-cohort repertoires.

Trimming at V came to 4 bases and at J to 7 bases, leaving 5 bases not matched to a gene. CDR1 is SGHVS, CDR2 FNYEAQ, per germline. The CDR3 sequence is 15 residues long. The repertoire was sequenced with immunoSEQ multiplex PCR; TCRdb's copy has only in-frame clones and lacks some. Among roughly 70,000 clones listed, roughly 95% were seen once. The sample comprised PBMCs. This rearrangement joins TRBV7-6 to TRBJ1-5; 12 positions match TRBD1. This TCR came from a man in his late teens or twenties in good health and CMV-seronegative. The CDR3 sequence is CASSSGTGGFQPQHF. CDR3 sequence (DNA): TGTGCCAGCAGCTCCGGGACAGGGGGCTTCCAGCCCCAGCATTTT.